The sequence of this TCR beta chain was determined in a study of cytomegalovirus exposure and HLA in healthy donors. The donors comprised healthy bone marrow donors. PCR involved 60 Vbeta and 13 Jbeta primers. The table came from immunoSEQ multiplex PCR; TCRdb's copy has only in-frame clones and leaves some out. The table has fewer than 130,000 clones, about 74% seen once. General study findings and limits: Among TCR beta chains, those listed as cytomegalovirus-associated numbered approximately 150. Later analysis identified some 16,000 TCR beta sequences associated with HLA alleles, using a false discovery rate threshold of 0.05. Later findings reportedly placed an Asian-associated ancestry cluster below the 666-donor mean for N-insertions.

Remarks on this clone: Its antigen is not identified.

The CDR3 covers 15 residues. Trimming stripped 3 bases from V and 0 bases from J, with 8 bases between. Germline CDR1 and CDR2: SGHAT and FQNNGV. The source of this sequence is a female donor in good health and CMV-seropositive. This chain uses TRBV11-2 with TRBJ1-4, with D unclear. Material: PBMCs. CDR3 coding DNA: TGTGCCAGCAGCTTGGAGGACGCAACTAATGAAAAACTGTTTTTT. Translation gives CASSLEDATNEKLFF.